The present entry profiles one T cell receptor (beta chain) with its context. TCR beta sequencing was performed on blood CD8+ and CD4+ T cells. V was pared by 7 bases and J by 3 bases, with 8 bases of the junction left unmatched. CDR1 MNHNY and CDR2 SVGAGI come from the germline V gene (reference sequence). CDR3 length: 14 amino acids. The data derive from a study of CD8 T cells in Susac syndrome. cDNA came from approximately 0.5 to 1 ug RNA primed by random hexamers. The amplification used immunoSEQ multiplex PCR on TCR beta CDR3; it spanned 54 Vbeta and 13 Jbeta. TCRdb reprocessed the immunoSEQ multiplex PCR reads via MiXCR and lists one record per CDR3 protein. The sample shows about 120,000 distinct CDR3 sequences, 90% to 95% of them seen only once.

The V call is TRBV6-6, the J call TRBJ2-7, with TRBD2 matching 8 bases. What was sequenced was CD4+ T cells from PBMCs. The sequence was collected from a human donor in good health. CDR3 nucleotide sequence: TGTGCCAGCAAAGAGCGGGAGCCGAACTACGAGCAGTACTTC. It yields the protein CASKEREPNYEQYF.